The 23 T cell receptor beta chains listed next were all sequenced from one sample in a study of blood T cell repertoires in COVID-19. The repertoire was sequenced with immunoSEQ multiplex PCR; TCRdb's copy has only in-frame clones and lacks some. The sample has around 29,000 clones; 88% are singletons. The sequenced sample was peripheral blood. Every receptor here comes from a human donor in a cohort sampled during active COVID-19.

This chain uses TRBV13 with TRBJ2-7, with 7 bases that match TRBD1. CDR1 and CDR2 (germline): PRHDT, FYEKMQ (reference sequence). Trimming at V came to 4 bases and at J to 13 bases, leaving 10 bases not matched to a gene. The CDR3 length is 12 residues. CDR3 amino acids: CASSSTDRAVYF. CDR3 bases: TGTGCCAGCAGCTCCACAGACAGGGCTGTATACTTC. The full variable domain, its missing parts supplied by reference TRBV13 and TRBJ2-7, is AAGVIQSPRHLIKEKRETATLKCYPIPRHDTVYWYQQGPGQDPQFLISFYEKMQSDKGSIPDRFSAQQFSDYHSELNMSSLELGDSALYFCASSSTDRAVYFGPGTRLTVT.

V is TRBV7-2 and J is TRBJ1-6, with 7 bases lining up with TRBD1. This CDR3 contains 14 residues. The germline CDR1 and CDR2 sequences are SGHTA and FQGNSA. V lost 5 bases to trimming and J lost 6 bases; unmatched junction nucleotides: 4. In DNA, the CDR3 is TGTGCCAGCAGCCAGGGGACAGTTAATTCACCCCTCCACTTT. It translates to CASSQGTVNSPLHF. Variable domain in full (rest from reference TRBV7-2 and TRBJ1-6): GAGVSQSPSNKVTEKGKDVELRCDPISGHTALYWYRQSLGQGLEFLIYFQGNSAPDKSGLPSDRFSAERTGGSVSTLTIQRTQQEDSAVYLCASSQGTVNSPLHFGNGTRLTVT.

V gene TRBV18 combines with J gene TRBJ1-1, with D perhaps TRBD1 (6 bases). V was cut by 4 bases and J by 4 bases, with 16 bases left in between. The CDR3 contains 15 residues. The germline V gene encodes CDR1 KGHSH and CDR2 LQKENI. The CDR3 DNA sequence: TGTGCCAGCTCACTAACGGGGGGGCTGGGCACTGAAGCTTTCTTT. It is translated as CASSLTGGLGTEAFF. Variable domain in full (rest from reference TRBV18 and TRBJ1-1): NAGVMQNPRHLVRRRGQEARLRCSPMKGHSHVYWYRQLPEEGLKFMVYLQKENIIDESGMPKERFSAEFPKEGPSILRIQQVVRGDSAAYFCASSLTGGLGTEAFFGQGTRLTVV.

The V gene is TRBV6-5, the J gene TRBJ2-5, with 8 positions matching TRBD2. The CDR3 covers 16 residues. The germline gives CDR1 MNHEY, CDR2 SVGAGI. Trimming cost V 1 base and J 1 base; bases outside gene matches: 5. CDR3 protein: CASSYYGGGPQETQYF. The CDR3 nucleotides read TGTGCCAGCAGTTACTACGGGGGGGGGCCCCAAGAGACCCAGTACTTC.

V gene TRBV9 combines with J gene TRBJ2-1; tentatively, D is TRBD1 (5 bases). The CDR3 spans 15 residues. V gave up 0 bases and J gave up 2 bases, with 9 bases separating them. CDR1 SGDLS and CDR2 YYNGEE come from the germline V gene. The CDR3 sequence: CASSVGQSTYNEQFF. CDR3 DNA sequence: TGTGCCAGCAGCGTAGGACAGTCGACCTACAATGAGCAGTTCTTC.

CDR3 residues: CASSRASGVSGELFF. CDR3 nucleotides: TGTGCCAGCAGCCGGGCTAGCGGGGTCTCCGGGGAGCTGTTTTTT. The chain employs TRBV16 and TRBJ2-2, with TRBD2 identical over 9 bases. The CDR3 length is 15 residues. J lost 6 bases, V lost 4 bases, and 6 bases had no gene match. CDR1 and CDR2 from the germline V gene are KGHSY and FQNENV.

The chain carries TRBV9 and TRBJ2-2; 8 bases map to TRBD2. Germline CDR1 and CDR2: SGDLS and YYNGEE. The CDR3 is 14 residues long. The J segment lost 6 bases and the V segment lost 4 bases, leaving 5 bases of the junction unmatched. The CDR3 nucleotides read TGTGCCAGCAGCCGTACCGGGGGGGCCGGGGAGCTGTTTTTT. Amino acid sequence: CASSRTGGAGELFF.

The genes are TRBV6-5 and TRBJ1-5; D unclear. Trimming removed 5 bases at V and 6 bases at J, with 14 bases between. The germline gives CDR1 MNHEY, CDR2 SVGAGI. The CDR3 extends over 14 amino acids. Here the CDR3 reads CASSPGGQIQPQHF. Written as DNA, the CDR3 is TGTGCCAGCAGTCCCGGCGGGCAGATTCAGCCCCAGCATTTT.

This chain connects TRBV6-5 to TRBJ2-7; 11 nucleotides line up with TRBD1. Germline V gene data show CDR1 as MNHEY and CDR2 as SVGAGI. The CDR3 extends over 14 amino acids. Trimming removed 6 bases from V and 2 bases from J; junction bases left unmatched: 3. This CDR3 is CASSLDRGPYEQYF. The CDR3 DNA sequence: TGTGCCAGCAGCCTGGACAGGGGGCCCTACGAGCAGTACTTC.

The rearrangement links TRBV29-1 to TRBJ1-1; 11 bases fit TRBD1. CDR1 is SQVTM, CDR2 ANQGSEA, per germline. V shed 7 bases and J 0 bases; nucleotides not matched to a gene: 7. The CDR3 is 15 residues long. CDR3 sequence: CSGTGGAWMNTEAFF. The DNA for the CDR3 is TGCAGCGGGACAGGGGGCGCCTGGATGAACACTGAAGCTTTCTTT. Full variable domain (outside the CDR3, taken from reference TRBV29-1 and TRBJ1-1): SAVISQKPSRDICQRGTSLTIQCQVDSQVTMMFWYRQQPGQSLTLIATANQGSEATYESGFVIDKFPISRPNLTFSTLTVSNMSPEDSSIYLCSGTGGAWMNTEAFFGQGTRLTVV.

The chain couples TRBV12-3 or TRBV12-4 to TRBJ1-5; no clear D gene. This CDR3 is 12 amino acids long. Trimming removed 10 bases from V and 6 bases from J, with 13 bases in between. The CDR3 sequence: CATNSGSQPQHF. The CDR3 nucleotides read TGTGCCACCAACTCAGGCAGTCAGCCCCAGCATTTT.

The chain combines TRBV12-5 with TRBJ1-5; TRBD1 might be the D (5 bases). The CDR3 covers 15 residues. V was clipped by 7 bases and J by 1 base, with 14 bases between them. CDR1 LGHNT and CDR2 FRNRAP come from the germline V gene. The CDR3 loop is CASDPDSRSNQPQHF. For the CDR3, the DNA is TGTGCTAGTGACCCAGACAGCCGAAGCAATCAGCCCCAGCATTTT.

This clone has a single count. The chain employs TRBV6-6 and TRBJ1-4; 9 positions match TRBD1. J was trimmed by 5 bases and V by 2 bases; bases with no gene match: 3. CDR1 is MNHNY and CDR2 is SVGAGI in the germline V gene (reference sequence). There are 15 residues in the CDR3. The CDR3 DNA is TGTGCCAGCAGTTACCCCGGGACAGGGAATGAAAAACTGTTTTTT. Translated, it gives CASSYPGTGNEKLFF.

This chain uses TRBV7-3 with TRBJ2-7; 11 nucleotides line up with TRBD2. There are 15 residues in the CDR3. Germline-derived CDR1 and CDR2 are SGHTA and FQGTGA. Trimming cost V 6 bases and J 2 bases; bases outside gene matches: 6. The CDR3 loop is CASSASGGPTYEQYF. The CDR3, as DNA: TGTGCCAGCAGTGCTAGCGGGGGGCCCACCTACGAGCAGTACTTC. The full variable domain, in which reference TRBV7-3 and TRBJ2-7 provide the parts outside the CDR3, is GAGVSQTPSNKVTEKGKYVELRCDPISGHTALYWYRQSLGQGPEFLIYFQGTGAADDSGLPNDRFFAVRPEGSVSTLKIQRTERGDSAVYLCASSASGGPTYEQYFGPGTRLTVT.

The chain recombines TRBV19 with TRBJ1-1; TRBD1 matches at 9 bases. Trimming removed 0 bases from V and 4 bases from J; junction bases left unmatched: 3. The CDR3 sequence is 15 residues long. Germline V gene sequence: CDR1 LNHDA, CDR2 SQIVND (reference sequence). CDR3 region: CASSIDAGQGTEAFF. In DNA, the CDR3 is TGTGCCAGTAGTATAGATGCGGGACAGGGCACTGAAGCTTTCTTT.

This chain links TRBV19 with TRBJ1-5; no reliable D call. Germline V gene sequence: CDR1 LNHDA, CDR2 SQIVND (reference sequence). V was pared by 4 bases and J by 2 bases, with 6 bases between. The CDR3 loop spans 13 amino acids. Here the CDR3 reads CASSTQGNQPQHF. In nucleotides, the CDR3 is TGTGCCAGTAGTACACAAGGCAATCAGCCCCAGCATTTT.

V is TRBV19 and J is TRBJ2-5, with D maybe TRBD2 (6 bases). V was cut by 3 bases and J by 5 bases, with 13 bases left in between. This CDR3 comprises 14 residues. The germline gives CDR1 LNHDA, CDR2 SQIVND (reference sequence). CDR3 residues: CASSIPGSGETQYF. The CDR3 nucleotides read TGTGCCAGTAGTATTCCCGGGAGCGGGGAGACCCAGTACTTC.

The J gene is TRBJ2-7, the V gene TRBV9, with a possible D match to TRBD2 (5 bases). Germline V gives CDR1 SGDLS, CDR2 YYNGEE. The V gene lost 0 bases and the J gene lost 7 bases, with 14 bases spanning the gap. The CDR3 has 14 residues. DNA for the CDR3: TGTGCCAGCAGCGTAGAGCCGGGAACTGGGGAGCAGTACTTC. Encoded protein: CASSVEPGTGEQYF.

CDR3 in DNA: TGTGCCAGCAGTCCAACCGGGACAGGGGGGATGTTTACTGAAGCTTTCTTT. As protein: CASSPTGTGGMFTEAFF. The chain combines TRBV27 with TRBJ1-1; 11 positions agree with TRBD1. The germline V gene encodes CDR1 MNHEY and CDR2 SMNVEV (reference sequence). V shed 5 bases, J shed 5 bases, and the junction held 13 bases outside the gene matches. CDR3 length: 17 amino acids.

The rearrangement joins TRBV12-3 or TRBV12-4 to TRBJ2-2; 7 bases fit TRBD1. V lost 6 bases, J lost 5 bases, and 3 bases stayed unmatched. The CDR3 runs 13 residues. The CDR3 is CASRPTGTGELFF. In nucleotides, the CDR3 is TGTGCCAGCAGACCGACAGGGACCGGGGAGCTGTTTTTT.

V usage is TRBV5-1 and J usage is TRBJ2-2; 8 nucleotides match TRBD2. CDR3 length: 16 residues. V gave up 2 bases and J gave up 7 bases; unmatched junction bases: 10. The V gene's germline CDR1 is SGHRS and CDR2 YFSETQ. CDR3 in amino acids: CASSFTGGASDGELFF. The CDR3 bases are TGCGCCAGCAGCTTCACCGGGGGGGCCTCCGACGGGGAGCTGTTTTTT.

This sequence joins TRBV3-1 (or the pseudogene TRBV3-2) and TRBJ2-7, with 8 nucleotides matching TRBD2. The ends lost 7 bases at V and 2 bases at J; junction bases unmatched: 7. Germline V lookup: CDR1 LGHDT, CDR2 YNNKEL (reference sequence). The CDR3 consists of 14 residues. The CDR3 sequence is CASKGTSTAYEQYF. The CDR3 DNA sequence: TGTGCCAGCAAGGGGACTAGTACTGCCTACGAGCAGTACTTC.

The chain couples TRBV7-4 to TRBJ2-1, with D unresolved. CDR1 SGHVT and CDR2 SQSDAQ come from the germline V gene. V was cut by 2 bases and J by 1 base, with 6 bases left in between. The CDR3 sequence is 14 residues long. The CDR3 protein is CASSLMSSYNEQFF. The CDR3 DNA is TGTGCCAGCAGCTTAATGAGTTCCTACAATGAGCAGTTCTTC.